The 12 T cell receptor beta chains listed next were all sequenced from one sample in a study of blood T cell repertoires in COVID-19. Profiled with immunoSEQ multiplex PCR; TCRdb holds only in-frame clones, not every one. Here the sample spans roughly 380,000 clones, around nine tenths being singletons. The specimen sequenced was peripheral blood. Receptors were obtained from a woman aged 40 to 50 with COVID-19, enrolled during active disease.

V is TRBV18 and J is TRBJ1-5; the match to TRBD1 covers 9 bases. Trimming took 3 bases from V and 3 from J; bases not matched to a gene: 3. Germline loops: CDR1 KGHSH, CDR2 LQKENI. CDR3 length equals 15 residues. CDR3 residues: CASSPGQGYNQPQHF. The CDR3 DNA reads TGTGCCAGCTCACCGGGACAGGGATACAATCAGCCCCAGCATTTT.

The gene calls are TRBV28 and TRBJ2-5; D is possibly TRBD1 (6 bases). The CDR3 runs to 13 residues. Germline loops: CDR1 MDHEN, CDR2 SYDVKM. Trimming took 5 bases from V and 5 from J, leaving 12 bases between them. CDR3 protein: CASSPGTSETQYF. The CDR3 nucleotides are TGTGCCAGCAGTCCCGGGACATCGGAGACCCAGTACTTC.

The chain has TRBV28 and TRBJ1-2, with D uncertain. The CDR3 is 13 residues long. Germline V gives CDR1 MDHEN, CDR2 SYDVKM. Trimming took off 5 bases at V and 4 bases at J, with 11 bases between the two ends. This CDR3 is CASSSLEGYGYTF. Written as DNA, the CDR3 is TGTGCCAGCAGTAGTCTGGAGGGCTATGGCTACACCTTC.

V and J are TRBV4-1 and TRBJ2-5, with 16 positions matching TRBD2. V lost 3 bases to trimming and J lost 1 base; unmatched junction nucleotides: 8. CDR3 length: 19 residues. Per germline, CDR1 MGHRA and CDR2 YSYEKL. The CDR3 region is CASSHPGLAGGPFQETQYF. The CDR3 nucleotides read TGCGCCAGCAGCCACCCGGGACTAGCGGGGGGGCCTTTCCAAGAGACCCAGTACTTC.

This chain uses TRBV7-2 with TRBJ1-6; 7 bases map to TRBD1. The germline gives CDR1 SGHTA, CDR2 FQGNSA. This CDR3 has 14 residues. With 4 bases clipped from V and 6 bases from J, the junction kept 3 bases outside the gene matches. The CDR3 is CASSSRQGNSPLHF. The CDR3 DNA reads TGTGCCAGCAGCTCTAGACAGGGTAATTCACCCCTCCACTTT.

The V and J genes are TRBV6-5 and TRBJ1-1; D is ambiguous. CDR1 and CDR2 from the germline V gene are MNHEY and SVGAGI. The CDR3 is made up of 13 amino acids. V lost 6 bases to trimming and J lost 8 bases, with 16 bases between them. For the CDR3, the DNA is TGTGCCAGCAGCCCCAGCGGTTTGAGGGAAGCTTTCTTT. This translates into CASSPSGLREAFF.

This chain uses TRBV5-1 with TRBJ1-3; the match to TRBD1 covers 12 bases. V shed 3 bases, J shed 0 bases, and the junction held 7 bases outside the gene matches. The germline V gene has CDR1 SGHRS and CDR2 YFSETQ. The CDR3 is 18 residues long. The CDR3 DNA reads as TGCGCCAGCAGCTGGGGGACAGGGGGCTTGCTCTCTGGAAACACCATATATTTT. This gives the protein CASSWGTGGLLSGNTIYF.

This chain connects TRBV7-2 to TRBJ1-4, with a tentative D call TRBD1 (5 bases). The CDR3 runs 17 residues. The germline V gene has CDR1 SGHTA and CDR2 FQGNSA. Trimming cost V 2 bases and J 3 bases, with 16 bases left between them. The CDR3 is CASSLRPPREPNEKLFF. Here the CDR3 DNA reads TGTGCCAGCAGCTTACGCCCTCCCAGGGAACCTAATGAAAAACTGTTTTTT.

V usage is TRBV6-5 and J usage is TRBJ2-7; D perhaps matches TRBD2 (6 bases). The CDR3 consists of 15 residues. Between the trimmed V and J ends, which lost 6 bases and 1 base, there was a span of 16 bases. Per germline, CDR1 MNHEY and CDR2 SVGAGI. CDR3 coding DNA: TGTGCCAGCAGCTCCCCGCAGCGGGCTTCCTACGAGCAGTACTTC. Protein: CASSSPQRASYEQYF.

This clone was recorded once. This rearrangement joins TRBV15 to TRBJ2-7; the match to TRBD1 covers 9 bases. J was trimmed by 4 bases and V by 3 bases; bases with no gene match: 10. Germline CDR1 is LNHNV and CDR2 is YYDKDF (reference sequence). This CDR3 region has 16 residues. The CDR3 region is CATSRAGQGDFYEQYF. In nucleotides, the CDR3 is TGTGCCACCAGCAGGGCGGGACAGGGCGATTTTTACGAGCAGTACTTC.

The CDR3 is CASSATGTVNTEAFF. The CDR3, as DNA: TGTGCCAGCAGCGCAACAGGGACGGTGAACACTGAAGCTTTCTTT. V usage is TRBV11-3 and J usage is TRBJ1-1; weak D call: TRBD1 (6 bases). This CDR3 is 15 amino acids long. Germline V CDR1 and CDR2: SGHNT, YENEEA. Trimming took 5 bases from V and 0 from J, leaving 13 bases between them.

The chain couples TRBV6-2 or TRBV6-3 to TRBJ2-7; the match to TRBD2 covers 10 bases. Germline trimming cut 5 bases from V and 9 bases from J; bases unmatched to any gene: 7. This CDR3 is 13 amino acids long. From germline, CDR1 is MNHEY and CDR2 SVGEGT. The DNA of the CDR3 is TGTGCCAGCAGTCTCAGCGGGGGGGCGCGGCAGTACTTC. It encodes CASSLSGGARQYF.